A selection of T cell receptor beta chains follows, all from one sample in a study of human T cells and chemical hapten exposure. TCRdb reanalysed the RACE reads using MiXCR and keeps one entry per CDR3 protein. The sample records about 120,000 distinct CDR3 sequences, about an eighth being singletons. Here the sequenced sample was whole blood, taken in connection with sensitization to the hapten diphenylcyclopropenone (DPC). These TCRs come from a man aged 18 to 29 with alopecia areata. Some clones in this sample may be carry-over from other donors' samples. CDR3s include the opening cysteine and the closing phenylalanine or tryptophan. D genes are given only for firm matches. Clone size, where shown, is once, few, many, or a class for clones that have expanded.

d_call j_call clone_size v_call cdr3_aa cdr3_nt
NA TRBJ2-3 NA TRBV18 CASSPPPPRLDTQYF TGTGCCAGCTCACCACCGCCCCCCCGATTAGATACGCAGTATTTT
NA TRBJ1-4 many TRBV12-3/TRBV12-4 CASSPQEGFPEKLFF TGTGCCAGCAGTCCTCAGGAGGGCTTCCCTGAAAAACTGTTTTTT
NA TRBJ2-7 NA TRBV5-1 CASTLSGYEQYF TGCGCCAGCACCTTATCCGGCTACGAGCAGTACTTC
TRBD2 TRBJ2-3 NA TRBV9 CASSPRTSGPTDTQYF TGTGCCAGCAGCCCCCGGACTAGCGGTCCCACAGATACGCAGTATTTT
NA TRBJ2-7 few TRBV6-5 CASSYAGHSSYEQYF TGTGCCAGCAGTTACGCGGGACATTCCTCCTACGAGCAGTACTTC
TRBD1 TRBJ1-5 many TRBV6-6 CASSRPRGQPQHF TGTGCCAGCAGTAGACCCAGGGGGCAGCCCCAGCATTTT
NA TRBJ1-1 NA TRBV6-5 CASSAKRNTEAFF TGTGCCAGCAGCGCTAAAAGGAACACTGAAGCTTTCTTT
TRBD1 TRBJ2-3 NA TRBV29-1 CSVETGGRDTQYF TGCAGCGTTGAAACAGGGGGCCGCGATACGCAGTATTTT
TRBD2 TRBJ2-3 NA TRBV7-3 CASSSRTSGGTEVF TGTGCCAGCAGCTCCCGGACTAGCGGGGGGACTGAGGTTTTT
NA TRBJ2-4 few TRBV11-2 CASNPTPGLAKNIQYF TGTGCCAGCAACCCAACCCCGGGGTTAGCCAAAAACATTCAGTACTTC
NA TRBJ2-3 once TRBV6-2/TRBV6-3 CASSYDGGDWTDTQYF TGTGCCAGCAGTTACGACGGGGGCGATTGGACAGATACGCAGTATTTT
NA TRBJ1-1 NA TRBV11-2 CASSWGDTEAFF TGTGCCAGCAGCTGGGGGGACACTGAAGCTTTCTTT
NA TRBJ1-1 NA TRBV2 CASSEVRSVSTEAFF TGTGCCAGCAGTGAAGTCAGGAGTGTTAGCACTGAAGCTTTCTTT
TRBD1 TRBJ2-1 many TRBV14 CASSPIQGVGRNEQFF TGTGCCAGCAGCCCTATTCAGGGGGTAGGAAGGAATGAGCAGTTCTTC
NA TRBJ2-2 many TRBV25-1 CASSEKGRQYTGELFF TGTGCCAGCAGTGAAAAGGGGAGACAATACACCGGGGAGCTGTTTTTT
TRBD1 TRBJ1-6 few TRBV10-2 CASSESAGGRDSPLHF TGCGCCAGCAGTGAGTCGGCAGGGGGCCGGGATTCACCCCTCCACTTT
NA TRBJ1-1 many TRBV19 CASTPDGNTEAFF TGTGCCAGTACCCCGGACGGGAACACTGAAGCTTTCTTT
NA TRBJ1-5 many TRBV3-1 CASSQGSVDQPQHF TGTGCCAGCAGCCAAGGGTCAGTGGATCAGCCCCAGCATTTT
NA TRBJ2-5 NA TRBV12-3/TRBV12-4 CASSRDLLLGTQYF TGTGCCAGCAGCCGAGACCTCTTACTCGGGACCCAGTACTTC
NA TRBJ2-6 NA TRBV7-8 CASSYYRVSGANVLTF TGTGCCAGCAGCTACTACAGGGTCTCTGGGGCCAACGTCCTGACTTTC
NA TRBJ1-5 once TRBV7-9 CASSLVGQGNQPQHF TGTGCCAGCAGCTTAGTCGGGCAGGGGAATCAGCCCCAGCATTTT
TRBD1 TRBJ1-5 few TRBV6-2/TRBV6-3 CASSSGTGIGQPQHF TGTGCCAGCAGCTCCGGGACAGGGATAGGTCAGCCCCAGCATTTT